The present T cell receptor (beta chain) was sequenced within a study of CD4 T cells in relation to SARS-CoV-2 and coronaviruses. In the study overall: The HLA restriction of the shared crossreactive spike epitopes was mapped. Findings and caveats of the study: SARS-CoV-2-driven expansion was significantly weaker in crossreactive than monoreactive clones. Memory recall responses, not primary responses primed in culture, are what the assay detects.

About this clone: No antigen is known for it.

Germline V gives CDR1 SNHLY, CDR2 FYNNEI. V was trimmed by 6 bases and J by 4 bases, leaving 12 bases between them. The CDR3 has 14 residues. Sequencing was performed with immunoSEQ multiplex PCR; in TCRdb, only in-frame clones are kept and a portion is missing. The sample shows 30,000 to 45,000 clones, roughly 90% of them seen only once. The specimen sequenced was memory CD4+ T cells from PBMCs. The TCR was taken from an adult with COVID-19. The chain uses TRBV2 and TRBJ2-2, with TRBD1 as a possible D gene (6 bases). CDR3 region: CASRGAVSTGELFF. CDR3 nucleotide sequence: TGTGCCAGCAGGGGGGCGGTTAGCACCGGGGAGCTGTTTTTT.